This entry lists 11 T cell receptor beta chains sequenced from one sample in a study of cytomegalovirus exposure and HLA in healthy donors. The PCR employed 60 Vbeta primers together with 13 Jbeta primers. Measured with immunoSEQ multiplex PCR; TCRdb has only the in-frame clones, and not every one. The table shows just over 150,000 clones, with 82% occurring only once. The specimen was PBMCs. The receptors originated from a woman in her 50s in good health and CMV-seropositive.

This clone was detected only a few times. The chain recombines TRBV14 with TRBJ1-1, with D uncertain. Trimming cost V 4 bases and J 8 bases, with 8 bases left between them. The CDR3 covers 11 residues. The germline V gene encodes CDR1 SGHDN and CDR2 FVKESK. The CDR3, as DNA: TGTGCCAGCAGCCTGGGCGTCGAAGCTTTCTTT. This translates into CASSLGVEAFF.

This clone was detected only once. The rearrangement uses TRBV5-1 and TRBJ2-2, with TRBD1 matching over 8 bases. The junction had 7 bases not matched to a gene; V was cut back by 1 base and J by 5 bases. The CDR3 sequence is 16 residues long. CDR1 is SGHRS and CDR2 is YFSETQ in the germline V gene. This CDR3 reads CASSLSTGGSTGELFF. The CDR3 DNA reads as TGCGCCAGCAGCTTGTCAACAGGGGGATCGACCGGGGAGCTGTTTTTT. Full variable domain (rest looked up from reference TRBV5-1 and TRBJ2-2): KAGVTQTPRYLIKTRGQQVTLSCSPISGHRSVSWYQQTPGQGLQFLFEYFSETQRNKGNFPGRFSGRQFSNSRSEMNVSTLELGDSALYLCASSLSTGGSTGELFFGEGSRLTVL.

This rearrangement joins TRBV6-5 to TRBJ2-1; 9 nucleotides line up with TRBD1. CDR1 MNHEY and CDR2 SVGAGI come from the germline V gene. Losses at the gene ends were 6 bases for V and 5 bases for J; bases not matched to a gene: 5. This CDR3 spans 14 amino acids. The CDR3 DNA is TGTGCCAGCAGCTGGACAGGGGCTAACAATGAGCAGTTCTTC. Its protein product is CASSWTGANNEQFF.

The chain's CDR3 is CASRETASYEQYF. CDR3 coding DNA: TGTGCCAGCAGGGAAACAGCCTCCTACGAGCAGTACTTC. The V and J genes are TRBV6-1 and TRBJ2-7; D is uncertain. V was trimmed by 6 bases and J by 0 bases, leaving 9 bases between them. CDR1 and CDR2 (germline): MNHNS, SASEGT. The CDR3 runs to 13 residues.

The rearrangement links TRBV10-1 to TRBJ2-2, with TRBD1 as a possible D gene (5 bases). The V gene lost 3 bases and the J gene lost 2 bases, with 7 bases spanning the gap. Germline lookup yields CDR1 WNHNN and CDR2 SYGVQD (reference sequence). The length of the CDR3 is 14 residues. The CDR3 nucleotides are TGCGCCAGCAGTGACAGGGTAAACACCGGGGAGCTGTTTTTT. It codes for CASSDRVNTGELFF.

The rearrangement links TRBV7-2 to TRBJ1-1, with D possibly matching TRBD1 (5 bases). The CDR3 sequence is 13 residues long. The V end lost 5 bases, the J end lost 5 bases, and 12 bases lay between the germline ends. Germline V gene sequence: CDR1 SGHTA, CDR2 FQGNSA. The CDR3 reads CASSARRGTEAFF. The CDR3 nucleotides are TGTGCCAGCAGCGCGCGTAGGGGAACTGAAGCTTTCTTT.

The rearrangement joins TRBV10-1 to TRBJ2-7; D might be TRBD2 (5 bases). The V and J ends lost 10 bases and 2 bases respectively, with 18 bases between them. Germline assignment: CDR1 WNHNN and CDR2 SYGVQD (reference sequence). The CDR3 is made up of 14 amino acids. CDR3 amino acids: CAIEGCSVAYEQYF. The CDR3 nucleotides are TGCGCCATCGAGGGTTGTAGCGTAGCCTACGAGCAGTACTTC.

The CDR3 protein is CASTLERGSWQFF. CDR3 DNA: TGTGCCAGCACCCTGGAGCGGGGGAGCTGGCAGTTCTTC. The chain combines TRBV6-1 with TRBJ2-1, with 8 bases identical to TRBD2. The germline V gene has CDR1 MNHNS and CDR2 SASEGT. The CDR3 covers 13 residues. Unmatched junction bases numbered 11, after V lost 7 bases and J lost 12 bases.

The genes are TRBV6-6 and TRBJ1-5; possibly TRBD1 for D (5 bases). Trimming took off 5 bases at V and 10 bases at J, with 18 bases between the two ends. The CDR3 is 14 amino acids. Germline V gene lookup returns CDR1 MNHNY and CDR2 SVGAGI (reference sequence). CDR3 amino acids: CASSPVGGKQPQHF. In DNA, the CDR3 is TGTGCCAGCAGTCCAGTTGGGGGGAAGCAACCCCAGCATTTT.

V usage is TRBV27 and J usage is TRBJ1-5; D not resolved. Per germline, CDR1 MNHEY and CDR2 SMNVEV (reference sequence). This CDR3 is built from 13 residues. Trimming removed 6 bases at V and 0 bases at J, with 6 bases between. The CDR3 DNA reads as TGTGCCAGCAGAACACATAGCAATCAGCCCCAGCATTTT. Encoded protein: CASRTHSNQPQHF.

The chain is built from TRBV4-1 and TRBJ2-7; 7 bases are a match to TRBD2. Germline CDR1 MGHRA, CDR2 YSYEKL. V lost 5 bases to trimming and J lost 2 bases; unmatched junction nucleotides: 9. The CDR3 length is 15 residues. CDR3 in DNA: TGCGCCAGCAGCTACGGGGGAGCGGGAACCTACGAGCAGTACTTC. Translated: CASSYGGAGTYEQYF.